This T cell receptor beta chain was found in a study of T cells expressing NK-cell markers. CDR3 length equals 17 residues. Germline-derived CDR1 and CDR2 are ENHRY and SYGVKD. 5'RACE template switching built TCR beta cDNA with unique molecular identifiers. TCRdb reanalyzed the 5' RACE reads, giving one entry per CDR3 protein sequence and no DNA. The table for this sample gives 140,000 or so distinct CDR3 sequences. J is TRBJ2-1 and V is TRBV10-3; TCRdb's D gene call, TRBD2, goes unchecked for lack of DNA. Sequencing was carried out using blood T cells: a sorted CD56 or NKG2C T cell subset, CD4+ or CD8+ T cells, or bulk PBMC T cells (not recorded which). The TCR originated in a man younger than 35 in good health. CDR3 region: CAISEFYLGQDRNEQFF.